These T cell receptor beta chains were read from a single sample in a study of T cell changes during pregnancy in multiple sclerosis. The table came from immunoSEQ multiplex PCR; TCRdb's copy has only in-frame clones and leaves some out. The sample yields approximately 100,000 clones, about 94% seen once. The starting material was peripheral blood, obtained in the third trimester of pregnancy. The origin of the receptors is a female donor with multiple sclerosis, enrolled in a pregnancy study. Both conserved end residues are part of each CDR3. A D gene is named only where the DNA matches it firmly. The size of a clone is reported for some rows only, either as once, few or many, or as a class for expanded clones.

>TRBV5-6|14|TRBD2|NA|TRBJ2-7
TGTGCCAGCAGCTCCGCTAGCGGGAGCTACGAGCAGTACTTC
CASSSASGSYEQYF
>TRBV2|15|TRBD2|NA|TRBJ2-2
TGTGCCAGCAGGGCCCCGCGGGGGGGCACCGGGGAGCTGTTTTTT
CASRAPRGGTGELFF
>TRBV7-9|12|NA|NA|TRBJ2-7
TGTGCCAGCAGCTCCGGAGCCTACGAGCAGTACTTC
CASSSGAYEQYF
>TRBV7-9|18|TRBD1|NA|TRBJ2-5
TGTGCCAGCAGCTTTCCCCCCCCTCCCGGGACAGAAGAAGAGACCCAGTACTTC
CASSFPPPPGTEEETQYF
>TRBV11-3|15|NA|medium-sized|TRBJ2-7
TGTGCCAGCAGCCCACCGGGGGTATTGTGCCACGAGCAGTACTTC
CASSPPGVLCHEQYF
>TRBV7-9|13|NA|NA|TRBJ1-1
TGTGCCAGCAGGATACAGGAGAACACTGAAGCTTTCTTT
CASRIQENTEAFF
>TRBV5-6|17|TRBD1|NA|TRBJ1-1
TGTGCCAGCAGCTTGCCCGGGACAGGCCCCGGCAACACTGAAGCTTTCTTT
CASSLPGTGPGNTEAFF
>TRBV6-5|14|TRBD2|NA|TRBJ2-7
TGTGCCAGCAGTCGACTAGCGGGAGGGTACGAGCAGTACTTC
CASSRLAGGYEQYF
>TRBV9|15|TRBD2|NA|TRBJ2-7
TGTGCCAGCAGCGTAGGCGGTAGCGGGACGTACGAGCAGTACTTC
CASSVGGSGTYEQYF
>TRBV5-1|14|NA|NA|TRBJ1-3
TGCGCCAGCAGCTTGGCCAACTCTGGAAACACCATATATTTT
CASSLANSGNTIYF
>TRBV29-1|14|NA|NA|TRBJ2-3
TGCAGCGTTGAAGATTCGGGAGCCACAGATACGCAGTATTTT
CSVEDSGATDTQYF
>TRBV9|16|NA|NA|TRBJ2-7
TGTGCCAGCAGCCCCCGAGGAGGACCAACTTTTTACGAGCAGTACTTC
CASSPRGGPTFYEQYF
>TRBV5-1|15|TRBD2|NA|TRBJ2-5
TGCGCCAGCAGCTCGGACCTAGCGGACGGGGAGACCCAGTACTTC
CASSSDLADGETQYF
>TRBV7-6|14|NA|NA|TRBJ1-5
TGTGCCAGCAGCTTAGGAGGGAGGACTCAGCCCCAGCATTTT
CASSLGGRTQPQHF
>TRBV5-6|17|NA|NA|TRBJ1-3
TGTGCCAGCAGCCGCACCAGGACCAGGGTTTTTGGAAACACCATATATTTT
CASSRTRTRVFGNTIYF
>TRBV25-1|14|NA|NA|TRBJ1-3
TGTGCCAGCAGTGATCCCAGTAAAGGAAACACCATATATTTT
CASSDPSKGNTIYF
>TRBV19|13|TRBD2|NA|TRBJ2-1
TGTGCCAGTAGACCAGCGGGAGCCGATGAGCAGTTCTTC
CASRPAGADEQFF
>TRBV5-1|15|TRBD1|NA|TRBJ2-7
TGCGCCAGCAGCCAAAGGACAGGGCCCGTGGACGAGCAGTACTTC
CASSQRTGPVDEQYF
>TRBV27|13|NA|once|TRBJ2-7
TGTGCCAGCAGTTGGGGACTGGGTTCCGAGCAGTACTTC
CASSWGLGSEQYF
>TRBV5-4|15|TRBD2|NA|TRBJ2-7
TGTGCCAGCAGCTTGGGACTAGCGGGAGTCTACGAGCAGTACTTC
CASSLGLAGVYEQYF
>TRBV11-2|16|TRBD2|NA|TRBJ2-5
TGTGCCAGCAGCTCCCTAAGGGAGGGTGGGCGGATGACCCAGTACTTC
CASSSLREGGRMTQYF
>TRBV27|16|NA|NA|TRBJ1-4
TGTGCCAGCAGTTCGGACAGAGGGGCGGCTAATGAAAAACTGTTTTTT
CASSSDRGAANEKLFF
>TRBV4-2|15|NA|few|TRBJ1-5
TGTGCCAGCACCACCGGGACCGGGAGGAATCAGCCCCAGCATTTT
CASTTGTGRNQPQHF
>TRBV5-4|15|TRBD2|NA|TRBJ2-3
TGTGCCAGCAGACCCGCGCGGGAGGGCCCTAGTACGCAGTATTTT
CASRPAREGPSTQYF
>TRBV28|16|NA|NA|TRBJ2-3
TGTGCCAGCAGTCTATATCGTCGGTCTTACCCAGATACGCAGTATTTT
CASSLYRRSYPDTQYF
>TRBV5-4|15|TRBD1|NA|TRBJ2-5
TGTGCCAGCAGCTTTCGACGGGACAGCCAAGAGACCCAGTACTTC
CASSFRRDSQETQYF
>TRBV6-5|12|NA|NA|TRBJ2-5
TGTGCCAGCAAATCGACCGGGGAGACCCAGTACTTC
CASKSTGETQYF
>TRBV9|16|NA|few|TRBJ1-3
TGTGCCAGCAGCCGGGGGGGCCAGAGCTCTGGAAACACCATATATTTT
CASSRGGQSSGNTIYF
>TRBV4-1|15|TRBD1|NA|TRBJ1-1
TGCGCCAGCAGCCGGGACCCAGGGGGCTACACTGAAGCTTTCTTT
CASSRDPGGYTEAFF
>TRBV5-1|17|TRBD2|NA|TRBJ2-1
TGCGCCAGCAGCCCTACCAGGACTAGCGGGAGGATCAATGAGCAGTTCTTC
CASSPTRTSGRINEQFF
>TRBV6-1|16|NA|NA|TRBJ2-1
TGTGCCAGCAGTGGACGCCCGGGGGAGGTATTCAATGAGCAGTTCTTC
CASSGRPGEVFNEQFF
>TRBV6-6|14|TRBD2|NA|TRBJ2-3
TGTGCCAGCAGCCAGGGACTAGCAGGAGATACGCAGTATTTT
CASSQGLAGDTQYF
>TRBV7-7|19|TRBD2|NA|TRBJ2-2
TGTGCTAGCAGCCCTAAGCAAGGGACTAGCGGGAGGGCGACCGGGGAGCTGTTTTTT
CASSPKQGTSGRATGELFF
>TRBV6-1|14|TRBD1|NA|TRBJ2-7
TGTGCCAGCAGTGGACCGGGACAGGGCTACGAGCAGTACTTC
CASSGPGQGYEQYF
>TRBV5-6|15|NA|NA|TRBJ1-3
TGTGCCAGCAGCCCTATCCACAGGGACGGAAACACCATATATTTT
CASSPIHRDGNTIYF
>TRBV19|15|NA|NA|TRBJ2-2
TGTGCCAGCCGGGACGGTTCTAGGGGGTCCGGGGAGCTGTTTTTT
CASRDGSRGSGELFF
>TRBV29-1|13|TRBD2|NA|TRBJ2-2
TGCAGCGTTAGCGGGAGTGTTAGCGGGGAGCTGTTTTTT
CSVSGSVSGELFF
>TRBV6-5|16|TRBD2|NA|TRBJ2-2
TGTGCCAGCAGTTACCTGACTAGCGGGAGGCCCGGGGAGCTGTTTTTT
CASSYLTSGRPGELFF
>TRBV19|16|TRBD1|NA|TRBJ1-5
TGTGCCAGTAGTATCGGGACAGGGGGTGATAGTCAGCCCCAGCATTTT
CASSIGTGGDSQPQHF
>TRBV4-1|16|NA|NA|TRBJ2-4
TGCGCCAGCAGCCCGGGCCCCGGAGGGGACCAAAACATTCAGTACTTC
CASSPGPGGDQNIQYF
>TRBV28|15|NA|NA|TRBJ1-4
TGTGCCAGCAGTCCCCCCCTAGGATTAAATGAAAAACTGTTTTTT
CASSPPLGLNEKLFF
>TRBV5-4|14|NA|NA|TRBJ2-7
TGTGCCAGCAGCGCGCAAATTGGGAGCTACGAGCAGTACTTC
CASSAQIGSYEQYF
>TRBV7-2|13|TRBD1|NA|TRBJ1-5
TGTGCCAGCAGCCCGCAGGGGGGCCAGCCCCAGCATTTT
CASSPQGGQPQHF
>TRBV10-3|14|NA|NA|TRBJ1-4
TGTGCCATCAGGCGGGGCGGCCCTAATGAAAAACTGTTTTTT
CAIRRGGPNEKLFF
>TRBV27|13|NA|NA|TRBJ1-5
TGTGCCAGCAGTTTTCAACCAGGTCAGCCCCAGCATTTT
CASSFQPGQPQHF
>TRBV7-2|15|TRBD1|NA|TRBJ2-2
TGTGCCAGCAGCTTATCCAGGGGGCCCACCGGGGAGCTGTTTTTT
CASSLSRGPTGELFF
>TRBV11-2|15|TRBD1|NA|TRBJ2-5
TGTGCCAGCAGCTTAGGGGACAGGGGGCTTGAGACCCAGTACTTC
CASSLGDRGLETQYF
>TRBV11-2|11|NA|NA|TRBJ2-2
TGTGCCAGCAGCTCGGCCGGGGAGCTGTTTTTT
CASSSAGELFF
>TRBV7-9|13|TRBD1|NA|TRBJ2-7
TGTGCCAGCAGCCAAGACAGGGTAGTCGAGCAGTACTTC
CASSQDRVVEQYF
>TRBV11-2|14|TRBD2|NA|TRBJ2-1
TGTGCCAGCAGCTTACGGCGGGGGTACAATGAGCAGTTCTTC
CASSLRRGYNEQFF
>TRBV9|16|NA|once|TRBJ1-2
TGTGCCAGCAGCGTAGCTGGGATTGGGACTTCCTATGGCTACACCTTC
CASSVAGIGTSYGYTF
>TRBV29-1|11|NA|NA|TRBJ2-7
TGCAGCATGAGGAGGGGCCACGAGCAGTACTTC
CSMRRGHEQYF
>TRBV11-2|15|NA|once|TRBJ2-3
TGTGCCAGCAGCTTAGGGGGCGTTCGGGAGCATACGCAGTATTTT
CASSLGGVREHTQYF
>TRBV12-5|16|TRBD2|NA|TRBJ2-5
TGTGCTAGTGCCCCGGCTCGGCTAGCGGGGAGGGAGACCCAGTACTTC
CASAPARLAGRETQYF
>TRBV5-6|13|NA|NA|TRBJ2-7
TGTGCCAGCAGCTTGGTCCTAACCTACGAGCAGTACTTC
CASSLVLTYEQYF
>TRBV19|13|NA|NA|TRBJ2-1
TGTGCCAGTAGCTTTACCTACTACAATGAGCAGTTCTTC
CASSFTYYNEQFF
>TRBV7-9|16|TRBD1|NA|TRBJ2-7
TGTGCCAGCAGCCTTTTCGGACAGGGGGCCCTCCCCGAGCAGTACTTC
CASSLFGQGALPEQYF